This paragraph covers one T cell receptor (beta chain) sequence. Random hexamers were used to reverse transcribe the RNA input (about 0.5 to 1 ug). One entry per CDR3 protein results from TCRdb running MiXCR on the immunoSEQ multiplex PCR reads. Here the sample spans tens of thousands of distinct CDR3 sequences, 96% being singletons. This sample stems from a study of CD8 T cells in Susac syndrome. V was shortened by 5 bases and J by 0 bases, with 13 bases between the two germline ends. This CDR3 has 15 residues. The V gene's germline CDR1 is SEHNR and CDR2 FQNEAQ (reference sequence). This TCR came from a human donor with Susac syndrome. The chain links TRBV7-9 to TRBJ1-1; tentative D call: TRBD1 (6 bases). Input material: CD8+ T cells from PBMCs. This CDR3 reads CASSKGTSLNTEAFF. CDR3 coding DNA: TGTGCCAGCAGCAAAGGGACATCTTTGAACACTGAAGCTTTCTTT.